These T cell receptor beta chains were read from a single sample in a study of T-cell memory formation after mild COVID-19. TCRdb called the 5' RACE reads again in MiXCR, with one record for every CDR3 protein. The table records roughly 410,000 distinct CDR3 sequences, less than 25% of them present only once. What was sequenced was PBMCs or a T cell subset sorted from them (not recorded which). Receptors were obtained from an adult woman who had mild COVID-19 (a few samples of this study predate the infection). Cell type and time point are not known. CDR3s include the opening cysteine and the closing phenylalanine or tryptophan. D genes are given only for firm matches. The size field is filled for only some rows; it gives once, few, many or a size class.

>TRBV7-2|TRBD2|TRBJ2-1|.
TGTGCCAGCAGCATACTAGCGGGAGGGGTCTACAATGAGCAGTTCTTC
CASSILAGGVYNEQFF
>TRBV12-3/TRBV12-4|TRBD2|TRBJ2-2|few
TGTGCCAGCAGTTCCCATGGGACTAGCGGCACCGGGGAGCTGTTTTTT
CASSSHGTSGTGELFF
>TRBV24-1|.|TRBJ2-2|.
TGTGCCACCAGTGATGCCACCCGACTAGTTAGGAACACCGGGGAGCTGTTTTTT
CATSDATRLVRNTGELFF
>TRBV5-1|TRBD2|TRBJ2-2|.
TGCGCCAGCAGCTTGACGTTTGTTATAGGACTAGCGGGAGGGGACACCGGGGAGCTGTTTTTT
CASSLTFVIGLAGGDTGELFF
>TRBV9|.|TRBJ2-1|.
TGTGCCAGCAGCGTAGGGGGGGCAGGCAATGAGCAGTTCTTC
CASSVGGAGNEQFF
>TRBV2|.|TRBJ2-7|.
TGTGCCAGCAGTCTACGACAGAGGGTAAACGAGCAGTACTTC
CASSLRQRVNEQYF
>TRBV9|TRBD1|TRBJ1-1|few
TGTGCCAGCAGCGTAGTAGGGGGCGTTTTTACTGAAGCTTTCTTT
CASSVVGGVFTEAFF
>TRBV7-9|.|TRBJ2-3|.
TGTGCCAGCAGCGAAGGCTATACGCAGTATTTT
CASSEGYTQYF
>TRBV20-1|TRBD1|TRBJ1-3|many
TGCAGTGCTAGAGGAGGGACAGGGCTCTCTGGAAACACCATATATTTT
CSARGGTGLSGNTIYF
>TRBV25-1|.|TRBJ2-1|few
TGTGCCAGCAGTGGTACAGGGAGCTCCTACAATGAGCAGTTCTTC
CASSGTGSSYNEQFF
>TRBV27|.|TRBJ1-6|.
TGTGCCAGCAGCTCGGGCGGCAGCCTATGGACACCCCTCCACTTT
CASSSGGSLWTPLHF
>TRBV12-3/TRBV12-4|TRBD2|TRBJ2-2|.
TGTGCCAGCAGTCACCCCACCCAACTAGCGGGAGTCGGGGAGCTGTTTTTT
CASSHPTQLAGVGELFF
>TRBV12-3/TRBV12-4|.|TRBJ2-2|.
TGTGCCAGCAGGCGACAGTCCGCGAACACCGGGGAGCTGTTTTTT
CASRRQSANTGELFF
>TRBV4-1|.|TRBJ2-7|.
TGCGCCAGCAGCCAAGTTCTACAGGACTCCTACGAGCAGTACTTC
CASSQVLQDSYEQYF
>TRBV6-5|TRBD2|TRBJ2-3|.
TGTGCCAGCAGTTACGGGGGGGGGAGAGATACGCAGTATTTT
CASSYGGGRDTQYF
>TRBV3-1|TRBD2|TRBJ2-7|.
TGTGCCAGCAGCCAAACAGCGGGGAGCTACGAGCAGTACTTC
CASSQTAGSYEQYF
>TRBV10-3|TRBD1|TRBJ1-1|few
TGTGCCATCAGTGAGACAGGGGGGAACACTGAAGCTTTCTTT
CAISETGGNTEAFF
>TRBV5-4|.|TRBJ2-7|.
TGTGCCAGCAGCTTGGCCGGGGGACAGCCGTCCTACGAGCAGTACTTC
CASSLAGGQPSYEQYF
>TRBV7-9|.|TRBJ2-5|few
TGTGCCAGCAGCTTAGGCCAGTATCAGACCCAGTACTTC
CASSLGQYQTQYF
>TRBV20-1|.|TRBJ1-1|.
TGCAGTGCTAAACATTCGCACACTGAAGCTTTCTTT
CSAKHSHTEAFF
>TRBV9|TRBD1|TRBJ2-1|.
TGTGCCAGCAGTCCCGGGACAGCACTTTACAATGAGCAGTTCTTC
CASSPGTALYNEQFF
>TRBV2|.|TRBJ2-7|.
TGTGCCAGCAGTGGGCCCTCCTACGAGCAGTACTTC
CASSGPSYEQYF
>TRBV3-1|TRBD1|TRBJ1-1|.
TGTGCCAGCAGCCAGGGCATTACAGGGGGCACTGAAGCTTTCTTT
CASSQGITGGTEAFF
>TRBV5-5|.|TRBJ1-1|.
TGTGCCAGCAGCTTGGACAGGCTGAGGGAACACTTCTTT
CASSLDRLREHFF
>TRBV9|.|TRBJ1-5|.
TGTGCCAGCAGCGAGGCCCTTAGCAATCAGCCCCAGCATTTT
CASSEALSNQPQHF
>TRBV5-1|.|TRBJ1-1|.
TGCGCCAGCTCCCCTAAGGCGGGATACACTGAAGCTTTCTTT
CASSPKAGYTEAFF
>TRBV6-1|TRBD2|TRBJ2-1|.
TGTGCCAGCAGTGTACTAGCGGGGGGGCCCTACAATGAGCAGTTCTTC
CASSVLAGGPYNEQFF
>TRBV6-5|.|TRBJ1-1|.
TGTGCCAGCAGTTTCCACCAGGGAGATACTGAAGCTTTCTTT
CASSFHQGDTEAFF
>TRBV29-1|.|TRBJ2-1|.
TGCAGCGTTGTGGGAACAGATTCCTCCTACAATGAGCAGTTCTTC
CSVVGTDSSYNEQFF
>TRBV6-5|.|TRBJ2-5|.
TGTGCCAGCAGTTACAAGAAGGGGGGGGAGGAGACCCAGTACTTC
CASSYKKGGEETQYF
>TRBV7-9|.|TRBJ2-7|many
TGTGCCAGCAGCCGACTGGGGACAAACTACGAGCAGTACTTC
CASSRLGTNYEQYF
>TRBV30|.|TRBJ2-3|once
TGTGCCTGGACCTATGGGGGCGCAGATACGCAGTATTTT
CAWTYGGADTQYF
>TRBV7-2|.|TRBJ1-1|few
TGTGCCAGCAGCTCCATGCCAGGGGCAATCACTGAAGCTTTCTTT
CASSSMPGAITEAFF
>TRBV18|TRBD1|TRBJ2-7|few
TGTGCCAGCTCAGAGGGACAGGGGGCCCAATCCTACGAGCAGTACTTC
CASSEGQGAQSYEQYF
>TRBV7-2|.|TRBJ2-1|few
TGTGCCAGCAGCCAAGGCAGGCAGGGGAGGAATGAGCAGTTCTTC
CASSQGRQGRNEQFF
>TRBV4-1|TRBD2|TRBJ2-3|.
TGCGCCAGCAGCCAAGATCGGGGACTAGAGAGAGATACGCAGTATTTT
CASSQDRGLERDTQYF
>TRBV19|TRBD1|TRBJ2-5|few
TGTGCCAGTAGAGAGGGGGCAAGGGAGACCCAGTACTTC
CASREGARETQYF
>TRBV6-1|TRBD2|TRBJ2-5|few
TGTGCCAGCAGTGAGGGTCGGACTAGCGGGACCCAAGAGACCCAGTACTTC
CASSEGRTSGTQETQYF
>TRBV7-9|TRBD1|TRBJ1-3|.
TGTGCCAGCAGCTTAGCCCCCGACAGGGGAGGAAACACCATATATTTT
CASSLAPDRGGNTIYF
>TRBV27|TRBD2|TRBJ2-7|.
TGTGCCAGCAGCCCAGAATCTAGCGGGAGGGGGCAGTACTTC
CASSPESSGRGQYF
>TRBV2|.|TRBJ2-3|.
TGTGCCAGCAGATTGACGGGACTTCCCACAGATACGCAGTATTTT
CASRLTGLPTDTQYF
>TRBV3-1|.|TRBJ2-4|few
TGTGCCAGCACCTCCGGGGCCAAAAACATTCAGTACTTC
CASTSGAKNIQYF
>TRBV7-9|.|TRBJ2-4|.
TGTGCCAGCAGCCCTCAGGGAAACATTCAGTACTTC
CASSPQGNIQYF
>TRBV4-1|TRBD2|TRBJ2-3|.
TGCGCCAGCAGCCAAGATCCGGCTAGCGGGTTGGATACGCAGTATTTT
CASSQDPASGLDTQYF
>TRBV15|.|TRBJ1-1|.
TGTGCCACCAGCAGAGATCGAGGTGGCACTGAAGCTTTCTTT
CATSRDRGGTEAFF
>TRBV5-6|.|TRBJ2-7|few
TGTGCCAGCAGCTTGGATCCCTCACAGGGTAGGCGCTACGAGCAGTACTTC
CASSLDPSQGRRYEQYF
>TRBV20-1|.|TRBJ1-1|few
TGCAGTGCTTTGTACCGGAACACTGAAGCTTTCTTT
CSALYRNTEAFF
>TRBV6-6|.|TRBJ2-1|.
TGTGCCAGCAGTTACTCGATTACCGAGCAGTTCTTC
CASSYSITEQFF
>TRBV24-1|.|TRBJ1-5|.
TGTGCCACCGTCAGGCCGGGTTATCTTAATCAGCCCCAGCATTTT
CATVRPGYLNQPQHF
>TRBV24-1|.|TRBJ2-1|few
TGTGCCACCAGTGACCGTCCGGGACACCACATCAATGAGCAGTTCTTC
CATSDRPGHHINEQFF
>TRBV24-1|TRBD2|TRBJ2-2|many
TGTGCCACCGCTGGCAGCGGGAATACGATCGGGGAGCTGTTTTTT
CATAGSGNTIGELFF
>TRBV7-9|.|TRBJ2-7|.
TGTGCCAGCAGCACCGGGACGCCAAGCTCCTACGAGCAGTACTTC
CASSTGTPSSYEQYF
>TRBV3-1|.|TRBJ2-1|.
TGTGCCAGCAGCCAAGAGGACGCGGGCTATAATGAGCAGTTCTTC
CASSQEDAGYNEQFF
>TRBV20-1|.|TRBJ2-7|.
TGCAGTGCTAGTTTCGGAGCCTACGAGCAGTACTTC
CSASFGAYEQYF